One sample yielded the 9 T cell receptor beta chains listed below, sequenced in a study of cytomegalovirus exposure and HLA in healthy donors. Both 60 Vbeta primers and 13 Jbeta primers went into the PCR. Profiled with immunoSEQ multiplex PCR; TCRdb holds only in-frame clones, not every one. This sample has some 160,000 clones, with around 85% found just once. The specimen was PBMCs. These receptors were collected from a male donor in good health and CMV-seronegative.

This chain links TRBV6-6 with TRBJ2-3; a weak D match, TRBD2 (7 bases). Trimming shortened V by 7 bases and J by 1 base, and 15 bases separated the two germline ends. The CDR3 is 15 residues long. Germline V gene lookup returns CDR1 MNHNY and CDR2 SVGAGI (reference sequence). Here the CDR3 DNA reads TGTGCCAGCATCAGACGGGGGGCCGGCACAGATACGCAGTATTTT. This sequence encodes CASIRRGAGTDTQYF.

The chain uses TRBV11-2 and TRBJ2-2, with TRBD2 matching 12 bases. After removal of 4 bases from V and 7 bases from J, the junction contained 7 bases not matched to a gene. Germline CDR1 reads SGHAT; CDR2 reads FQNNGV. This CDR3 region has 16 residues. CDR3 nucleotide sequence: TGTGCCAGCAGCTCGTCTAGCGGGGGGGCGGTCGGGGAGCTGTTTTTT. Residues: CASSSSSGGAVGELFF.

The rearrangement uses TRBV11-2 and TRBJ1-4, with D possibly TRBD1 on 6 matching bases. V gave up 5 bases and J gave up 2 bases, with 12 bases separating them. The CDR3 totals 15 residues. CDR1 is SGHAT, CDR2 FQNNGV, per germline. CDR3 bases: TGTGCCAGCAGCCGGGGGGGCAAGACTAATGAAAAACTGTTTTTT. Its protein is CASSRGGKTNEKLFF.

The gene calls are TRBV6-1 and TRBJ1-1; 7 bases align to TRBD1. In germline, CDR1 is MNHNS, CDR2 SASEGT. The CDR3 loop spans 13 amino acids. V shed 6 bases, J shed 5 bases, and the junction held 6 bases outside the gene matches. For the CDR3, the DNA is TGTGCCAGCAGCGGGACAGACAGGACTGAAGCTTTCTTT. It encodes CASSGTDRTEAFF.

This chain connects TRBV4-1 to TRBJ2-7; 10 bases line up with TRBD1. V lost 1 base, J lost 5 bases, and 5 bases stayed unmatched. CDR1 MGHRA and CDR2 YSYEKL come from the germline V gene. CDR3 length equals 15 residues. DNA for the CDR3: TGCGCCAGCAGCCAAGCGGGACAGGGGTTGCACGAGCAGTACTTC. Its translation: CASSQAGQGLHEQYF.

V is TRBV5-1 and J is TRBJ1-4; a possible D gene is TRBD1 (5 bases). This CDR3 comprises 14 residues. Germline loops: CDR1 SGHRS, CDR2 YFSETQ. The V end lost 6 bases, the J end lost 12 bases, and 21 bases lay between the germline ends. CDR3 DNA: TGCGCCAGCACACCGGGGACTGGTTACGGGGAACTGTTTTTT. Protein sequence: CASTPGTGYGELFF.

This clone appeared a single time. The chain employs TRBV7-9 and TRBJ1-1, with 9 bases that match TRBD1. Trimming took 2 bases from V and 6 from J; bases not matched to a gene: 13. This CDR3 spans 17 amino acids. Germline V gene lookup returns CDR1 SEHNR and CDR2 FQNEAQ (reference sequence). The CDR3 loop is CASSLRPAFRDRAEAFF. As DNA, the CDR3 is TGTGCCAGCAGCTTACGACCCGCATTTCGGGACAGGGCTGAAGCTTTCTTT.

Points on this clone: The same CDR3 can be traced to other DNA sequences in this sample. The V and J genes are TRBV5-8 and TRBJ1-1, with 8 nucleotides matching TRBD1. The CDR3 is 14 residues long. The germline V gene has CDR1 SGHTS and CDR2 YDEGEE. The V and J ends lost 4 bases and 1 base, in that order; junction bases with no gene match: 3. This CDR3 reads CASSTTGGNTEAFF. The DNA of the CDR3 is TGTGCCAGCAGCACTACAGGGGGGAACACTGAAGCTTTCTTT.

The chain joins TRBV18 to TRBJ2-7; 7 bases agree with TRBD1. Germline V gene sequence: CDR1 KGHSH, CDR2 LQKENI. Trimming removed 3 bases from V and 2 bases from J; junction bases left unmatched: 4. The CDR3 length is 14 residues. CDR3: CASSPSGTAYEQYF. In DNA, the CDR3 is TGTGCCAGCTCACCTTCCGGGACAGCCTACGAGCAGTACTTC.